The 22 T cell receptor beta chains below come from one sample, sequenced in a study of CD4+ T cells in melanoma. Some clones are missing from TCRdb's copy, which holds only in-frame ones; the method was immunoSEQ multiplex PCR. The table has 140,000 or so clones, nearly 95% seen once. The receptors come from a human donor with melanoma.

The chain couples TRBV5-1 to TRBJ2-5; 7 nucleotides line up with TRBD1. Germline V lookup: CDR1 SGHRS, CDR2 YFSETQ. The CDR3 covers 15 residues. The J segment lost 5 bases and the V segment lost 6 bases, leaving 13 bases of the junction unmatched. The CDR3 bases are TGCGCCAGCAACACAGGGGCTCCTGACCTGGAGACCCAGTACTTC. It translates to CASNTGAPDLETQYF.

This chain links TRBV6-1 with TRBJ1-2; a weak D match, TRBD1 (6 bases). V dropped 6 bases and J dropped 7 bases, with 15 bases sitting between them. Germline CDR1 and CDR2: MNHNS and SASEGT. This CDR3 has 13 residues. CDR3 sequence reads: CASSGRRGLGYTF. Here the CDR3 DNA reads TGTGCCAGCAGCGGTCGCAGGGGACTTGGCTACACCTTC.

This chain links TRBV6-5 with TRBJ1-1; D is ambiguous. The CDR3 extends over 14 amino acids. The germline gives CDR1 MNHEY, CDR2 SVGAGI. V was cut by 7 bases and J by 1 base, with 13 bases left in between. CDR3 sequence reads: CASTYSAQNTEAFF. The CDR3 DNA sequence: TGTGCCAGCACCTACTCGGCACAGAACACTGAAGCTTTCTTT.

The genes are TRBV30 and TRBJ1-5; 9 positions agree with TRBD1. This CDR3 has 14 residues. V was clipped by 3 bases and J by 7 bases; unmatched bases: 7. Germline CDR1 and CDR2: GTSNPN and SVGIG (reference sequence). In DNA form, the CDR3 reads TGTGCCTGGAGGACAGGGGGGGCGAGGCAGCCCCAGCATTTT. Its translation: CAWRTGGARQPQHF.

J is TRBJ1-3 and V is TRBV7-3; 7 nucleotides align to TRBD1. The ends lost 6 bases at V and 0 bases at J; junction bases unmatched: 8. The CDR3 covers 16 residues. Looked up from germline, CDR1 is SGHTA and CDR2 is FQGTGA. The CDR3 spells CASSTTGTASGNTIYF. CDR3 DNA sequence: TGTGCCAGCAGTACCACCGGGACAGCCTCTGGAAACACCATATATTTT.

The rearrangement links TRBV10-2 to TRBJ2-1, with 8 positions matching TRBD1. J lost 10 bases, V lost 6 bases, and 2 bases had no gene match. The germline CDR1 and CDR2 sequences are WSHSY and SAAADI. The CDR3 runs 11 residues. The CDR3 DNA is TGCGCCAGCAGAAACAGGGGGGAGCAGTTCTTC. Its protein is CASRNRGEQFF.

The chain employs TRBV7-2 and TRBJ2-6; no reliable D call. CDR3 length: 14 residues. In germline, CDR1 is SGHTA, CDR2 FQGNSA. Deletions cut 3 bases from V and 4 bases from J, with 7 bases between. The CDR3 spells CASSFRRGANVLTF. The CDR3, as DNA: TGTGCCAGCAGCTTTAGGAGAGGGGCCAACGTCCTGACTTTC.

This clone has just one count. The chain combines TRBV7-3 with TRBJ1-1, with TRBD1 matching over 7 bases. The germline gives CDR1 SGHTA, CDR2 FQGTGA. The CDR3 totals 13 residues. V lost 6 bases to trimming and J lost 1 base; unmatched junction nucleotides: 2. The CDR3 is CASRQGSNTEAFF. The CDR3 bases are TGTGCCAGCAGACAGGGGTCGAACACTGAAGCTTTCTTT.

The rearrangement uses TRBV30 and TRBJ2-6; the D is unclear. The V and J ends lost 2 bases and 0 bases respectively, with 11 bases between them. Germline-derived CDR1 and CDR2 are GTSNPN and SVGIG (reference sequence). This CDR3 comprises 16 residues. The CDR3: CAWSLGLNSGANVLTF. CDR3 bases: TGTGCCTGGAGTCTGGGTCTGAACTCTGGGGCCAACGTCCTGACTTTC.

This chain links TRBV7-3 with TRBJ2-3; 7 nucleotides line up with TRBD2. Trimming removed 4 bases from V and 2 bases from J; junction bases left unmatched: 6. Germline CDR1 SGHTA, CDR2 FQGTGA. The CDR3 runs 15 residues. The CDR3 DNA is TGTGCCAGCAGCTACTCGGGACTAAACACAGATACGCAGTATTTT. Protein: CASSYSGLNTDTQYF.

The rearrangement links TRBV19 to TRBJ2-2; D unresolved. CDR3 length: 15 residues. V dropped 3 bases and J dropped 5 bases, with 13 bases sitting between them. Germline loops: CDR1 LNHDA, CDR2 SQIVND (reference sequence). CDR3 in DNA: TGTGCCAGTAGTATGGCTCCCGTGGGGACCGGGGAGCTGTTTTTT. As protein: CASSMAPVGTGELFF.

This chain uses TRBV2 with TRBJ1-4; 7 nucleotides align to TRBD1. The CDR3 has 16 amino acids. Germline V lookup: CDR1 SNHLY, CDR2 FYNNEI. V was pared by 6 bases and J by 3 bases, with 10 bases of the junction left unmatched. CDR3 bases: TGTGCCAGCAGGGGCTTAGGGACAGCCCCTAATGAAAAACTGTTTTTT. As protein: CASRGLGTAPNEKLFF.

V and J are TRBV5-1 and TRBJ1-2; 7 bases fit TRBD1. Germline V lookup: CDR1 SGHRS, CDR2 YFSETQ. This CDR3 comprises 14 residues. The V segment lost 3 bases and the J segment 0 bases; nucleotides outside the gene matches: 2. The CDR3 nucleotides are TGCGCCAGCAGCTCCGGGACAGCTAACTATGGCTACACCTTC. Its protein is CASSSGTANYGYTF.

CDR3 nucleotides: TGTGCCAGCAGTTTAACAGGGGCGGTTAAGGCCCAGTACTTC. Translated, it gives CASSLTGAVKAQYF. The chain carries TRBV27 and TRBJ2-5; 7 nucleotides align to TRBD1. The CDR3 runs 14 residues. Unmatched junction bases numbered 9, after V lost 2 bases and J lost 9 bases. Looked up from germline, CDR1 is MNHEY and CDR2 is SMNVEV (reference sequence).

CDR3 in DNA: TGCGCCAGCAGCAACGGACAGGGATATGAAAAACTGTTTTTT. Translation: CASSNGQGYEKLFF. V and J are TRBV4-1 and TRBJ1-4; TRBD1 matches 8 bases. CDR3 size: 14 residues. V shed 5 bases and J 6 bases; nucleotides not matched to a gene: 5. Germline loops: CDR1 MGHRA, CDR2 YSYEKL.

The V and J genes are TRBV10-2 and TRBJ2-3, with TRBD2 matching over 10 bases. The CDR3 spans 13 residues. Germline CDR1 is WSHSY and CDR2 is SAAADI. V shed 9 bases, J shed 1 base, and the junction held 1 base outside the gene matches. The CDR3 spells CASTSGGTDTQYF. CDR3 nucleotide sequence: TGCGCCAGTACTAGCGGGGGCACAGATACGCAGTATTTT.

The J gene is TRBJ2-7, the V gene TRBV5-1, with 7 bases aligning to TRBD1. J gave up 1 base and V 2 bases, and 6 bases lay outside the gene matches. This CDR3 contains 15 residues. Per the germline V gene, CDR1 is SGHRS and CDR2 is YFSETQ. The CDR3, as DNA: TGCGCCAGCAGCTTAGGACAGGTGGCGTCCTACGAGCAGTACTTC. Protein product: CASSLGQVASYEQYF.

The chain carries TRBV9 and TRBJ2-3; either TRBD1 or TRBD2 may fit D (5 bases each). Trimming cost V 3 bases and J 2 bases, with 7 bases left between them. Germline-derived CDR1 and CDR2 are SGDLS and YYNGEE. The CDR3 runs 13 residues. Written as DNA, the CDR3 is TGTGCCAGCAGCGGGGGGATCACAGATACGCAGTATTTT. The encoded protein is CASSGGITDTQYF.

The chain recombines TRBV7-6 with TRBJ2-5; no clear D. V was clipped by 1 base and J by 7 bases, with 10 bases between them. CDR1 is SGHVS and CDR2 is FNYEAQ in the germline V gene. The CDR3 is made up of 13 amino acids. Here the CDR3 DNA reads TGTGCCAGCAGCTTAGGGCAGGTTAGGACCCAGTACTTC. Its translation is CASSLGQVRTQYF.

For the CDR3, the DNA is TGCGCCAGCTCAAGGGGCAGTGTTTTAGAGACCCAGTACTTC. It is translated as CASSRGSVLETQYF. This rearrangement joins TRBV5-1 to TRBJ2-5, with D perhaps matching TRBD1 (5 bases). The CDR3 has 14 residues. Looked up from germline, CDR1 is SGHRS and CDR2 is YFSETQ. Trimming took off 7 bases at V and 4 bases at J, with 17 bases between the two ends.

The gene calls are TRBV4-1 and TRBJ1-4; D unclear. V shed 1 base and J shed 5 bases, with 14 bases lying between them. Per germline, CDR1 MGHRA and CDR2 YSYEKL. The CDR3 has 16 residues. The CDR3 region is CASSQVPSKRNEKLFF. The CDR3 DNA reads TGCGCCAGCAGCCAAGTACCATCGAAGCGGAATGAAAAACTGTTTTTT.

V usage is TRBV5-5 and J usage is TRBJ2-5, with D uncertain. The germline gives CDR1 SGHKS, CDR2 YYEKEE (reference sequence). This CDR3 comprises 14 residues. Trimming stripped 5 bases from V and 2 bases from J, with 13 bases between. The CDR3 spells CASRLMQGQETQYF. CDR3 DNA: TGTGCCAGCAGACTGATGCAAGGGCAAGAGACCCAGTACTTC.